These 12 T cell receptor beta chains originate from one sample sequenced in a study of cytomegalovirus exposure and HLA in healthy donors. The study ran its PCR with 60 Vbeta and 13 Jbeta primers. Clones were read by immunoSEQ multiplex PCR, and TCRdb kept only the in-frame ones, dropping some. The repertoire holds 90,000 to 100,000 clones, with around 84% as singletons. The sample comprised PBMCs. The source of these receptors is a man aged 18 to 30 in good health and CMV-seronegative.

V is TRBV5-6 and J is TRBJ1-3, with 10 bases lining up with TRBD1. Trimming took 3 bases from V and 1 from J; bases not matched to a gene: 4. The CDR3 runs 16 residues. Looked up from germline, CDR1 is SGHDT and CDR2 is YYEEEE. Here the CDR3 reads CASSWWTGGSGNTIYF. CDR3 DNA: TGTGCCAGCAGCTGGTGGACAGGGGGTTCTGGAAACACCATATATTTT.

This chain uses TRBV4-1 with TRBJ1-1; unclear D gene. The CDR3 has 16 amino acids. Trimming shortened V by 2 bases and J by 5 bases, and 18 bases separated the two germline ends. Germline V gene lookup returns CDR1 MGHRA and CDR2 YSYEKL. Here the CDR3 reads CASSQLVRQRETEAFF. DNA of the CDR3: TGCGCCAGCAGCCAATTGGTGCGGCAGCGCGAGACTGAAGCTTTCTTT.

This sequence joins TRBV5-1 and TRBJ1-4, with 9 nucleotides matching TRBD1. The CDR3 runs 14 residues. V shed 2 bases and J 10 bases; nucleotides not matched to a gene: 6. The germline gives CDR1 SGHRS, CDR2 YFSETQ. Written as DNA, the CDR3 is TGCGCCAGCAGCTTAACAGGGGGCACTCGAAAACTGTTTTTT. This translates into CASSLTGGTRKLFF.

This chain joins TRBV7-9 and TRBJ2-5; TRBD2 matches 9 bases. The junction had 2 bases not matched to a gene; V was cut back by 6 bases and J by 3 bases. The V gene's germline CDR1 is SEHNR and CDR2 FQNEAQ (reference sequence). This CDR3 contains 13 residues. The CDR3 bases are TGTGCCAGCAGTTCTAGCGGGGAAGAGACCCAGTACTTC. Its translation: CASSSSGEETQYF. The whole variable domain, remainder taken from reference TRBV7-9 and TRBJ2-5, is DTGVSQNPRHKITKRGQNVTFRCDPISEHNRLYWYRQTLGQGPEFLTYFQNEAQLEKSRLLSDRFSAERPKGSFSTLEIQRTEQGDSAMYLCASSSSGEETQYFGPGTRLLVL.

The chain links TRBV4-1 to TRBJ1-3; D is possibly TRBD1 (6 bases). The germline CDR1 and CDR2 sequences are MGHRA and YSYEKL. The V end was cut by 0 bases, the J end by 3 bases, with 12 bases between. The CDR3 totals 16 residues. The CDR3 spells CASSQEGGKSGNTIYF. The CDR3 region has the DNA TGCGCCAGCAGCCAAGAAGGGGGAAAGAGTGGAAACACCATATATTTT.

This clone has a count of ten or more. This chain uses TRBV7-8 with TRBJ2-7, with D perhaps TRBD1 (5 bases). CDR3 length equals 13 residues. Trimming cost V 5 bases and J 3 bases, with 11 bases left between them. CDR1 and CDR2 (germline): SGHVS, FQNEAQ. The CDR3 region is CASSPGSHYEQYF. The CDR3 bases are TGTGCCAGCAGCCCAGGGTCACACTACGAGCAGTACTTC.

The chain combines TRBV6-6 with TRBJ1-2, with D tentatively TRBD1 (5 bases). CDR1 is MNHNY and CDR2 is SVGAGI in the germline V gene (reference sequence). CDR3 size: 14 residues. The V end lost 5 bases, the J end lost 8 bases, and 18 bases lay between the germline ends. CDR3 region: CASSPLRGVGGYTF. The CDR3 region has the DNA TGTGCCAGCAGTCCCTTAAGGGGCGTGGGGGGCTACACCTTC.

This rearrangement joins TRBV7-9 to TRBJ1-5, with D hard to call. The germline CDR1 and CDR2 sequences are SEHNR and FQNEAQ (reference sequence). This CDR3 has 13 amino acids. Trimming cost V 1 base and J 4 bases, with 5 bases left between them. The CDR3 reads CASSLEQNQPQHF. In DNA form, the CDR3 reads TGTGCCAGCAGCTTAGAACAGAATCAGCCCCAGCATTTT.

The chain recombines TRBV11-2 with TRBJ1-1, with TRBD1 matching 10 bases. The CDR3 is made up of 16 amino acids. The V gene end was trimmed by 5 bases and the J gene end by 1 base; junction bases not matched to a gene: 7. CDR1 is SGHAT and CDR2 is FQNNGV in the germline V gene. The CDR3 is CASSRDRGTGNTEAFF. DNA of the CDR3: TGTGCCAGCAGCCGGGACAGGGGAACCGGGAACACTGAAGCTTTCTTT.

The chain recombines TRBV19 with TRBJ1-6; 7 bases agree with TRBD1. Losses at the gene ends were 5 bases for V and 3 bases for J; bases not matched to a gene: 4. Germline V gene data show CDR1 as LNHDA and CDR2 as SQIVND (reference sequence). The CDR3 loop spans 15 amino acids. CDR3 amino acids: CASSVRDSYNSPLHF. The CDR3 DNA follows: TGTGCCAGTAGTGTCCGGGACAGCTATAATTCACCCCTCCACTTT.

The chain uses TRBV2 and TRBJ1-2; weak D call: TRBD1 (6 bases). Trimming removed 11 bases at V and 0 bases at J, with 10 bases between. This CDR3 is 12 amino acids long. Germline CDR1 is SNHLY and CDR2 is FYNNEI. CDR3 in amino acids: CAVRDTNYGYTF. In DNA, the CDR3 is TGTGCCGTCAGGGACACTAACTATGGCTACACCTTC.

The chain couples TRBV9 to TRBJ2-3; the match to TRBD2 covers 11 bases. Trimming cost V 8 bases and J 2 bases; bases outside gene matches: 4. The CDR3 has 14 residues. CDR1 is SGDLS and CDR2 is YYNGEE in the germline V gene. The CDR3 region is CASTSGGNTDTQYF. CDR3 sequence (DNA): TGTGCCAGTACTAGCGGGGGAAACACAGATACGCAGTATTTT.